Listed below are T cell receptor beta chains from one sample, sequenced in a study of T-cell memory formation after mild COVID-19. TCRdb re-analysed the 5' RACE reads in MiXCR, keeping a single row per CDR3 protein. This repertoire shows 430,000 or so distinct CDR3 sequences, approximately 23% found once; its top ten account for 9.5% to 15%. The sample taken for sequencing was PBMCs or a T cell subset sorted from them (not recorded which). The receptors derive from an adult woman who had mild COVID-19 (a few samples of this study predate the infection). Cell type and time point are not known. Each CDR3 is given with its conserved first and last residue. Fields, in order: D gene, clone size, V gene, CDR3 length, J gene, CDR3 protein, CDR3 DNA. D genes are given only for firm matches. Clone size, where shown, is once, few, many, or a class for clones that have expanded.

NA	NA	TRBV5-6	13	TRBJ1-4	CASSLVRSEKLFF	TGTGCCAGCAGCTTGGTCCGCAGTGAAAAACTGTTTTTT
TRBD2	few	TRBV12-3/TRBV12-4	12	TRBJ2-7	CASSSREVEQYF	TGTGCCAGCAGCTCGCGGGAGGTCGAGCAGTACTTC
NA	NA	TRBV7-9	15	TRBJ2-1	CASSLARSGYNEQFF	TGTGCCAGCAGCTTAGCCAGATCCGGCTACAATGAGCAGTTCTTC
TRBD2	NA	TRBV4-1	15	TRBJ2-7	CASSQELAGSYEQYF	TGCGCCAGCAGCCAAGAACTAGCGGGCTCCTACGAGCAGTACTTC
TRBD1	NA	TRBV19	14	TRBJ2-7	CASSIRDRGLEQYF	TGTGCCAGTAGTATAAGAGACAGGGGGCTCGAGCAGTACTTC
TRBD2	NA	TRBV4-2	15	TRBJ2-3	CASSQRLAAGDTQYF	TGTGCCAGCAGCCAGCGACTAGCGGCTGGGGATACGCAGTATTTT
NA	once	TRBV12-3/TRBV12-4	15	TRBJ1-5	CASSLALAGGQPQHF	TGTGCCAGCAGTTTAGCTCTTGCGGGGGGCCAGCCCCAGCATTTT
NA	few	TRBV7-9	15	TRBJ1-5	CASSSSQGRGQPQHF	TGTGCCAGCAGCTCCTCCCAGGGACGGGGACAGCCCCAGCATTTT
NA	few	TRBV30	13	TRBJ1-4	CAWSWEFNEKLFF	TGTGCCTGGAGTTGGGAGTTTAATGAAAAACTGTTTTTT
TRBD2	NA	TRBV9	15	TRBJ2-7	CASSGAGGRTYEQYF	TGTGCCAGCAGCGGAGCGGGGGGCCGTACCTACGAGCAGTACTTC
NA	NA	TRBV19	14	TRBJ1-2	CASRWRDSDYGYTF	TGTGCCAGTAGATGGAGGGACTCCGACTATGGCTACACCTTC
NA	NA	TRBV7-2	15	TRBJ2-1	CASSELGSSYNEQFF	TGTGCCAGCAGCGAATTGGGGAGCTCCTACAATGAGCAGTTCTTC
TRBD1	few	TRBV6-1	14	TRBJ2-3	CASRPQGASYTQYF	TGTGCCAGCAGGCCGCAGGGGGCGAGTTATACGCAGTATTTT
TRBD2	NA	TRBV5-6	16	TRBJ2-3	CASSLGTSGLTDTQYF	TGTGCCAGCAGCTTGGGGACTAGCGGCCTCACAGATACGCAGTATTTT